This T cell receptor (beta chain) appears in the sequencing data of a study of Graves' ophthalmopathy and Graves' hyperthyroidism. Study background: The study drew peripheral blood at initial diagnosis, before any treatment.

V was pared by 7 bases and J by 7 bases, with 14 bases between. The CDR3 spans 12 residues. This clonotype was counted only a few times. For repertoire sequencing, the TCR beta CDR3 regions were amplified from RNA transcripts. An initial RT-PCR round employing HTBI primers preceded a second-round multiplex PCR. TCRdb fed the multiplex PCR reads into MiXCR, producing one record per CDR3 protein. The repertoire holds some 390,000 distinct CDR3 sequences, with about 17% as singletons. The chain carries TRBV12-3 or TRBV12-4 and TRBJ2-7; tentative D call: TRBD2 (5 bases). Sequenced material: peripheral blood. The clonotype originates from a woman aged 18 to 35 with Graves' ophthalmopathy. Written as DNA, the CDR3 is TGTGCCAGCACCAGGACTGACCGGGAGCAGTACTTC. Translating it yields CASTRTDREQYF.